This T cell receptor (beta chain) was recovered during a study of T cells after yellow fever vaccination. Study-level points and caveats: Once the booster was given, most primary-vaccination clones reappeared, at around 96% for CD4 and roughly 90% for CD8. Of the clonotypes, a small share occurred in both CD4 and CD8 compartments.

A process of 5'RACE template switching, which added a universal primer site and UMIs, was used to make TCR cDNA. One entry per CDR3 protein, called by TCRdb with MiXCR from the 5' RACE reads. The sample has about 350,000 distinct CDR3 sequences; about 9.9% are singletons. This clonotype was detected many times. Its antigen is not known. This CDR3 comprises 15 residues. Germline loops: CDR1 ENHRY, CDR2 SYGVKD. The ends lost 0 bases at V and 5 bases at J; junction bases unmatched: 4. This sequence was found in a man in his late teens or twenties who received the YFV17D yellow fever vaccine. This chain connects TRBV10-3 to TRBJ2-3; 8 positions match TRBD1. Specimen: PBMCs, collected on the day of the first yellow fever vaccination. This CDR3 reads CAISESGQGRDTQYF. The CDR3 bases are TGTGCCATCAGTGAGTCCGGACAGGGCAGAGATACGCAGTATTTT.